These 20 T cell receptor beta chains were sequenced from one sample in a study of T cell responses to AZD1222 COVID-19 vaccine (dated by TCRdb to the early 2020s). The library was generated by the immunoSEQ multiplex PCR assay. TCRdb carries this immuneACCESS record with in-frame sequences only. Its versions omit some clonotypes, under half of them owing to an unresolved V gene in the studies checked, with the rest unexplained. Here the sample has 100,000 to 150,000 clones; 80% to 90% occur a single time. The ten largest clones represent under 5% of the sample. This specimen's time point label, interpreted: baseline before first vaccination. The sample consisted of peripheral blood, taken on day 0 of AZD1222 vaccination. The source of these receptors is an adult in good health.

The rearrangement links TRBV28 to TRBJ1-2, with D tentatively TRBD1 (6 bases). The CDR3 sequence is 14 residues long. Trimming pared 1 base from V and 5 bases from J, leaving 11 bases between. The germline gives CDR1 MDHEN, CDR2 SYDVKM. The CDR3 is CASSLSQGFYGYTF. The DNA for the CDR3 is TGTGCCAGCAGTTTATCGCAGGGGTTTTATGGCTACACCTTC.

The genes are TRBV4-2 and TRBJ1-6; D gene ambiguous. Germline V CDR1 and CDR2: LGHNA, YNFKEQ. There are 15 residues in the CDR3. Trimming took off 0 bases at V and 7 bases at J, with 10 bases between the two ends. This CDR3 is CASSQEEQLNSPLHF. As DNA, the CDR3 is TGTGCCAGCAGCCAAGAGGAACAGCTGAATTCACCCCTCCACTTT.

This rearrangement joins TRBV6-4 to TRBJ2-3, with unresolved D. CDR1 is MRHNA and CDR2 is SNTAGT in the germline V gene. V lost 3 bases and J 2 bases, leaving 12 bases between the germline ends. CDR3 size: 15 residues. CDR3 in amino acids: CASSEQIASTDTQYF. CDR3 in DNA: TGTGCCAGCAGTGAACAGATAGCCTCCACAGATACGCAGTATTTT.

DNA for the CDR3: TGTGCCAGCAGCTTGGCTCCAGGGACCTATGGCTACACCTTC. Protein: CASSLAPGTYGYTF. The rearrangement links TRBV5-4 to TRBJ1-2; D is perhaps TRBD1 (5 bases). Between the trimmed V and J ends, which lost 0 bases and 4 bases, there was a span of 10 bases. The germline CDR1 and CDR2 sequences are SGHNT and YYREEE (reference sequence). The CDR3 consists of 14 residues.

This clone was found once. This chain uses TRBV7-2 with TRBJ2-5, with 8 bases lining up with TRBD2. Germline trimming cut 6 bases from V and 1 base from J; bases unmatched to any gene: 7. The CDR3 spans 15 residues. Per the germline V gene, CDR1 is SGHTA and CDR2 is FQGNSA. The CDR3 spells CASSSYTSGQETQYF. The CDR3 DNA follows: TGTGCCAGCAGTTCTTACACTAGCGGCCAAGAGACCCAGTACTTC.

V is TRBV5-1 and J is TRBJ1-3, with 12 bases aligning to TRBD1. The germline CDR1 and CDR2 sequences are SGHRS and YFSETQ. The CDR3 spans 18 residues. The trim removed 2 bases at V and 0 bases at J, leaving 6 bases unmatched. CDR3 coding DNA: TGCGCCAGCAGCTTACAGGGACAGGGGGCGAGCTCTGGAAACACCATATATTTT. Its protein is CASSLQGQGASSGNTIYF. Supplemented by reference TRBV5-1 and TRBJ1-3, the full variable domain reads KAGVTQTPRYLIKTRGQQVTLSCSPISGHRSVSWYQQTPGQGLQFLFEYFSETQRNKGNFPGRFSGRQFSNSRSEMNVSTLELGDSALYLCASSLQGQGASSGNTIYFGEGSWLTVV.

This chain uses TRBV28 with TRBJ1-2; no definite D call. CDR1 is MDHEN, CDR2 SYDVKM, per germline. The CDR3 is made up of 11 amino acids. V dropped 7 bases and J dropped 8 bases, with 11 bases sitting between them. CDR3 region: CASNYNGGYTF. The CDR3 nucleotides read TGTGCCAGCAACTATAATGGCGGCTACACCTTC.

This sequence joins TRBV4-3 and TRBJ1-5; possible D gene TRBD1, 5 bases. CDR1 and CDR2 (germline): LGHNA, YSLEER. V dropped 3 bases and J dropped 0 bases, with 12 bases sitting between them. The CDR3 has 16 amino acids. The CDR3 nucleotides read TGCGCCAGCAGCCAGGAATGGGGGTATAGCAATCAGCCCCAGCATTTT. Encoded protein: CASSQEWGYSNQPQHF.

The CDR3 DNA reads as TGTGCCAGCAGTTTACCTGATAACACTGAAGCTTTCTTT. This codes for CASSLPDNTEAFF. The rearrangement links TRBV28 to TRBJ1-1; no clear D gene. Looked up from germline, CDR1 is MDHEN and CDR2 is SYDVKM. The CDR3 extends over 13 amino acids. Trimming pared 2 bases from V and 2 bases from J, leaving 6 bases between.

This chain links TRBV7-9 with TRBJ2-7; no clear D gene. This CDR3 has 14 amino acids. CDR1 and CDR2 from the germline V gene are SEHNR and FQNEAQ (reference sequence). V lost 5 bases and J 4 bases, leaving 15 bases between the germline ends. This CDR3 is CASSPSLGWYEQYF. The CDR3 bases are TGTGCCAGCAGCCCCTCCCTGGGTTGGTACGAGCAGTACTTC.

V is TRBV2 and J is TRBJ1-1; unclear D gene. V lost 2 bases, J lost 8 bases, and 9 bases lay in between. Germline values: CDR1 SNHLY, CDR2 FYNNEI. There are 12 residues in the CDR3. In nucleotides, the CDR3 is TGTGCCAGCAGTGAATGGACCACAGAAGCTTTCTTT. Translated: CASSEWTTEAFF.

This chain links TRBV2 with TRBJ1-2; D unresolved. This CDR3 comprises 13 residues. V was clipped by 0 bases and J by 5 bases, with 7 bases between them. Germline CDR1 SNHLY, CDR2 FYNNEI. CDR3 bases: TGTGCCAGCAGTGAAGCGGGCCTATATGGCTACACCTTC. Protein product: CASSEAGLYGYTF.

The chain joins TRBV7-3 to TRBJ2-6, with D possibly TRBD1 on 6 matching bases. Germline V CDR1 and CDR2: SGHTA, FQGTGA. V gave up 5 bases and J gave up 2 bases, with 10 bases separating them. CDR3 length: 15 amino acids. The CDR3 sequence: CASSVQGAGANVLTF. The CDR3 region has the DNA TGTGCCAGCAGCGTACAGGGTGCTGGGGCCAACGTCCTGACTTTC.

The chain joins TRBV7-8 to TRBJ1-3; TRBD1 aligns across 10 bases. CDR3 length equals 19 residues. Trimming cost V 5 bases and J 0 bases; bases outside gene matches: 13. CDR1 SGHVS and CDR2 FQNEAQ come from the germline V gene. The CDR3 DNA sequence: TGTGCCAGCAGCCAAATAAGGGACAGGGGTCATGCCTCTGGAAACACCATATATTTT. It encodes CASSQIRDRGHASGNTIYF.

DNA for the CDR3: TGTGCCAGCCCCCCGTCAGGGGTAAGCAGGGAGACCCAGTACTTC. It is translated as CASPPSGVSRETQYF. The chain recombines TRBV28 with TRBJ2-5, with D maybe TRBD1 (6 bases). The CDR3 has 15 amino acids. V was cut by 8 bases and J by 5 bases, with 21 bases left in between. Germline CDR1 and CDR2: MDHEN and SYDVKM.

The rearrangement links TRBV7-2 to TRBJ1-5; 7 bases agree with TRBD1. The CDR3 covers 15 residues. Unmatched junction bases numbered 4, after V lost 5 bases and J lost 0 bases. Germline CDR1 SGHTA, CDR2 FQGNSA. In nucleotides, the CDR3 is TGTGCCAGCAGCCCGGGACAGTATAGCAATCAGCCCCAGCATTTT. Translated: CASSPGQYSNQPQHF.

CDR3 loop: CASGTAVSNQPQHF. The CDR3, as DNA: TGCGCCAGTGGGACAGCCGTTAGCAATCAGCCCCAGCATTTT. This rearrangement joins TRBV10-2 to TRBJ1-5; 7 nucleotides align to TRBD1. Looked up from germline, CDR1 is WSHSY and CDR2 is SAAADI. CDR3 length: 14 residues. Germline trimming cut 9 bases from V and 0 bases from J; bases unmatched to any gene: 5.

The chain employs TRBV19 and TRBJ2-6; TRBD1 agrees at 10 bases. V was pared by 2 bases and J by 0 bases, with 4 bases of the junction left unmatched. Per the germline V gene, CDR1 is LNHDA and CDR2 is SQIVND (reference sequence). This CDR3 region has 18 residues. The CDR3 region has the DNA TGTGCCAGTAGTATAAAGGGACAGGGGTTCTCTGGGGCCAACGTCCTGACTTTC. Translation gives CASSIKGQGFSGANVLTF.

The sample holds a few counts of this clone. The chain uses TRBV30 and TRBJ1-4; D is unresolved. The length of the CDR3 is 16 residues. Germline V lookup: CDR1 GTSNPN, CDR2 SVGIG (reference sequence). Trimming cost V 2 bases and J 8 bases, with 21 bases left between them. This CDR3 reads CAWSFPTEETGEKLFF. The DNA for the CDR3 is TGTGCCTGGAGTTTCCCGACGGAAGAGACCGGAGAAAAACTGTTTTTT.

This clone was counted a single time. The chain has TRBV10-3 and TRBJ2-2; TRBD1 matches 7 bases. Germline V gene lookup returns CDR1 ENHRY and CDR2 SYGVKD. The CDR3 length is 14 residues. Trimming at V came to 6 bases and at J to 1 base, leaving 2 bases not matched to a gene. The CDR3 sequence is CAIRGQLNTGELFF. CDR3 DNA sequence: TGTGCCATCAGGGGACAGCTGAACACCGGGGAGCTGTTTTTT.